The subject of this entry is one T cell receptor beta chain. This sample was included in a study of glioma-infiltrating T cells. TCR alpha and beta CDR3 regions were amplified from RNA using iRepertoire nested multiplex PCR. TCRdb independently ran MiXCR on the multiplex PCR reads; one entry per CDR3 protein. The data contain more than 300,000 distinct CDR3 sequences, 41% of them singletons. This CDR3 is built from 13 residues. V shed 0 bases and J shed 7 bases, with 9 bases lying between them. The germline V gene has CDR1 LGHNA and CDR2 YSLEER. Sequencing input: glioma tissue, nonneoplastic brain tissue, or PBMCs (not recorded which). The clonotype comes from a human donor with low-grade glioma or glioblastoma, undergoing nonglioma brain surgery, or in good health (not recorded which). The rearrangement joins TRBV4-3 to TRBJ1-2; no reliable D call. The CDR3 sequence: CASSQDTGFGYTF. In DNA, the CDR3 is TGCGCCAGCAGCCAAGATACCGGGTTTGGCTACACCTTC.